This is a list of T cell receptor beta chains from one sample in a study of cytomegalovirus exposure and HLA in healthy donors. This table comes from immunoSEQ multiplex PCR, and its TCRdb copy is limited to in-frame clones, with some not included. The sample includes a few hundred thousand clones, approximately 90% of them seen just once. Input material: PBMCs. The receptor set was obtained from a woman younger than 35 in good health and CMV-seronegative. The CDR3 runs from the conserved cysteine through the conserved F or W. A D gene is named only where the DNA matches it firmly. Expanded clones get a size class; other rows say once, few or many, or leave the size out.

CDR3nt,CDR3aa,d_gene,v_gene,abundance,j_gene
TGCGCCAGCAGCTTAAGTCGGGGTGGCTACACCTTC,CASSLSRGGYTF,-,TRBV5-1,-,TRBJ1-2
TGTGCCAGCAGCTTGAGGCGGGAGGGCCTCAACAATGAGCAGTTCTTC,CASSLRREGLNNEQFF,TRBD2,TRBV7-6,-,TRBJ2-1
TGTGCCATCAGTGAACTCCCCCGGGACAGGACCTACGAGCAGTACTTC,CAISELPRDRTYEQYF,TRBD1,TRBV10-3,-,TRBJ2-7
TGTGCCAGCAGCCAAGAGGCCAGCGGGGGGGCAGATACGCAGTATTTT,CASSQEASGGADTQYF,TRBD2,TRBV4-2,-,TRBJ2-3
TGTGCCAGTAGTCAAGCGTCCACCTACAATGAGCAGTTCTTC,CASSQASTYNEQFF,-,TRBV19,-,TRBJ2-1
TGTGCCAGCGGTCGACTAGCCGGGGAGCTGTTTTTT,CASGRLAGELFF,-,TRBV6-5,-,TRBJ2-2
TGTGCCAGCAGCTTAGGGACCGGGGTGGGGGAGACCCAGTACTTC,CASSLGTGVGETQYF,-,TRBV7-6,-,TRBJ2-5
TGTGCCAGCTCACCAGCACAGGGGAGCGCTGGAAACACCATATATTTT,CASSPAQGSAGNTIYF,TRBD1,TRBV18,-,TRBJ1-3
TGCGCCAGCAGCCCCGGATCGAGTAGCGTAGCTGTTACCTACGAGCAGTACTTC,CASSPGSSSVAVTYEQYF,-,TRBV5-1,-,TRBJ2-7
TGTGCCAGTGGCGGGGGGGCGAGCACAGATACGCAGTATTTT,CASGGGASTDTQYF,TRBD2,TRBV19,once,TRBJ2-3
TGCAGCGTTGCCTACAGGGGGCGATCGAACACTGAAGCTTTCTTT,CSVAYRGRSNTEAFF,TRBD1,TRBV29-1,once,TRBJ1-1
TGTGCCAGTCGGACTGGTAATTCACCCCTCCACTTT,CASRTGNSPLHF,-,TRBV27,few,TRBJ1-6
TGTGCCATCAGTGGGGGGACAGGGGGTAGCAATGAGCAGTTCTTC,CAISGGTGGSNEQFF,TRBD1,TRBV10-3,-,TRBJ2-1
TGTGCCAGTAGTATAGGCGGAAGATACGAGCAGTACTTC,CASSIGGRYEQYF,-,TRBV19,-,TRBJ2-7
TGTGCCGTATCCGGACTTGGGGCAGATACGCAGTATTTT,CAVSGLGADTQYF,-,TRBV10-3,-,TRBJ2-3
TGTGCCAGCTCACGGTGGGGGGACACTGAAGCTTTCTTT,CASSRWGDTEAFF,-,TRBV18,-,TRBJ1-1
TGTGCCAGCAGCCTGGGACTTTCCTCCAATGAGCAGTTCTTC,CASSLGLSSNEQFF,-,TRBV7-9,-,TRBJ2-1
TGTGCCAGCAGCTCCAGGGGAGGGGACCAGCCCCAGCATTTT,CASSSRGGDQPQHF,-,TRBV7-9,-,TRBJ1-5
TGTGCCAGTAGTTCCGCGCCCGGGACAGGGGCCTACGAGCAGTACTTC,CASSSAPGTGAYEQYF,TRBD1,TRBV19,-,TRBJ2-7
TGTGCCAGCAGCTCCTATCAGGCTTGGAATTCACCCCTCCACTTT,CASSSYQAWNSPLHF,-,TRBV7-9,-,TRBJ1-6
TGTGCCAGCAGCTTAGCCCAGGAGCAGTTCTTC,CASSLAQEQFF,-,TRBV11-3,-,TRBJ2-1
TGTGCCAGCATCCCGGGACTAGCGGGAGGTCTGTACCAAGAGACCCAGTACTTC,CASIPGLAGGLYQETQYF,TRBD2,TRBV11-2,-,TRBJ2-5
TGCGCCAGCAGCCAAGAACCCGGGGGGGCCGGGGAGCTGTTTTTT,CASSQEPGGAGELFF,TRBD2,TRBV4-1,once,TRBJ2-2
TGTGCCAGCAGTTTACTAGCGGAGACTAGCACAGATACGCAGTATTTT,CASSLLAETSTDTQYF,TRBD2,TRBV27,-,TRBJ2-3
TGCGCCAGCAGCTTGGCAGGAGGAGATACGCAGTATTTT,CASSLAGGDTQYF,-,TRBV5-1,-,TRBJ2-3
TGCGCCAGCAGTGATGATAGCGGGAAGGCAGATACGCAGTATTTT,CASSDDSGKADTQYF,TRBD2,TRBV10-2,-,TRBJ2-3
TGTGCCAGCAGTTTTGGTACTAGCGCTCCCCCCGGGATTATGGAGTTCTTC,CASSFGTSAPPGIMEFF,TRBD2,TRBV28,few,TRBJ2-1
TGTGCCAGCAGTGAGGGGTTCGGGACAAGTCCCTACGAGCAGTACTTC,CASSEGFGTSPYEQYF,-,TRBV6-1,-,TRBJ2-7
TGTGCCAGCAGTTTATCCTTGACAGGCTACGAGCAGTACTTC,CASSLSLTGYEQYF,-,TRBV27,once,TRBJ2-7
TGCGCCAGCAGCGGGGGAGGTGCGAGCACTGAAGCTTTCTTT,CASSGGGASTEAFF,-,TRBV5-1,-,TRBJ1-1
TGTGCCAGCAGAATGAAAGACAGGTACAGACCTGAGGGCACTGAAGCTTTCTTT,CASRMKDRYRPEGTEAFF,-,TRBV28,-,TRBJ1-1
TGTGCCAGCAGCGTAGCTACACCTCCAGGTGGCTACACCTTC,CASSVATPPGGYTF,-,TRBV9,-,TRBJ1-2
TGTGCCAGCAGCTTTTCAGGGGGTTCGGGCTCCTACAATGAGCAGTTCTTC,CASSFSGGSGSYNEQFF,TRBD1,TRBV7-8,-,TRBJ2-1
TGTGCCAGCAGCTTATCCCAAGGGGGCAATCAGCCCCAGCATTTT,CASSLSQGGNQPQHF,-,TRBV7-6,-,TRBJ1-5
TGTGCCAGCAGTACTCCTGGACTAGCGTTAAATGAGCAGTTCTTC,CASSTPGLALNEQFF,TRBD2,TRBV28,few,TRBJ2-1
TGCGCCAGCAGCACGGCACCGGGACTAGCGGGAGACGAGCAGTACTTC,CASSTAPGLAGDEQYF,TRBD2,TRBV5-1,-,TRBJ2-7
TGTGCCAGCAGTTACGGGCGGGAGCTCGCCTACAATGAGCAGTTCTTC,CASSYGRELAYNEQFF,TRBD2,TRBV6-5,-,TRBJ2-1
TGTGCCAGCAGTTTGACTAGCGCCAACAATGAGCAGTTCTTC,CASSLTSANNEQFF,TRBD2,TRBV28,-,TRBJ2-1
TGTGCCAGCAGCCAAGCGGGGTCAGGAGATTATTATAGCAATCAGCCCCAGCATTTT,CASSQAGSGDYYSNQPQHF,-,TRBV4-2,-,TRBJ1-5
TGTGCCAGCAGCAGGGAGGGTGTGCCTCTCTACGAGCAGTACTTC,CASSREGVPLYEQYF,TRBD2,TRBV6-6,-,TRBJ2-7
TGTGCTAGTGGTTTTGAGGGCCGGTGGGATGAGCAGTTCTTC,CASGFEGRWDEQFF,-,TRBV12-5,-,TRBJ2-1
TGTGCCAGCAGCCAGACAGGGGGTATATATGAGCAGTTCTTC,CASSQTGGIYEQFF,-,TRBV12-1,-,TRBJ2-1
TGTGCCAGCAGCTTCCCCCCCTTCTCCTACGAGCAGTACTTC,CASSFPPFSYEQYF,-,TRBV11-3,-,TRBJ2-7
TGCGCCAGCAGCTTGGGGGGCAGCCAAGCTTTCTTT,CASSLGGSQAFF,-,TRBV5-1,-,TRBJ1-1
TGTGCCAGCAGCTTAGAAGACAACTCCTACGAGCAGTACTTC,CASSLEDNSYEQYF,-,TRBV7-9,-,TRBJ2-7
TGTGCCAGCAGCTTAGTTGCTACCTCCTACGAGCAGTACTTC,CASSLVATSYEQYF,-,TRBV7-9,-,TRBJ2-7
TGTGCCAGCAGCAGCGCTCCTTTTGAAGCTTTCTTT,CASSSAPFEAFF,-,TRBV9,-,TRBJ1-1
TGTGCCAGCAGGTCCTCGGGGACAGGGTTATCCTCTGGAAACACCATATATTTT,CASRSSGTGLSSGNTIYF,TRBD1,TRBV27,once,TRBJ1-3
TGCGCCAGCAGCTTGGGGGGGCCAGGGTCAGGTGAAAAACTGTTTTTT,CASSLGGPGSGEKLFF,-,TRBV5-1,-,TRBJ1-4
TGCAGCGTTTTGACCCGGAGAACTGAAGCTTTCTTT,CSVLTRRTEAFF,-,TRBV29-1,-,TRBJ1-1
TGCAGCGTTGAAGGGAGGGGCGGGAACACCGGGGAGCTGTTTTTT,CSVEGRGGNTGELFF,-,TRBV29-1,few,TRBJ2-2
TGTGCCAGCAGCACCTACTTCGGGACCCAGGGGATGGAAGCTTTCTTT,CASSTYFGTQGMEAFF,-,TRBV7-2,-,TRBJ1-1
TGTGCCAGCAGCCAAGCTAGCGGGGTCTACAATGAGCAGTTCTTC,CASSQASGVYNEQFF,TRBD2,TRBV4-2,-,TRBJ2-1
TGTGCCAGCAGTTTTATCGGCAGGGGGTCCCAAGAGACCCAGTACTTC,CASSFIGRGSQETQYF,TRBD1,TRBV6-5,-,TRBJ2-5